Listed here is a single T cell receptor (beta chain). Its target is not known. CDR1 LNHNV and CDR2 YYDKDF come from the germline V gene (reference sequence). This CDR3 spans 16 amino acids. The ends lost 2 bases at V and 4 bases at J; junction bases unmatched: 9. Every donor contributed 7.5 to 10 milliliters of peripheral blood by blood draw. With a J-beta primer mix and a sample-barcoded 5' primer, a second PCR ran about 6 to 11 cycles. Via MiXCR, TCRdb re-called the 5' RACE reads, giving one row per CDR3 protein. Of about a million distinct CDR3 sequences listed, roughly 48% are singletons. This sample was included in a study of blood T cells in healthy people across ages. Study outcomes and limitations: As age increased, TCR beta diversity per million T cells fell in a roughly linear fashion.

Sequenced input: blood. The clonotype was recovered from a young man in good health. The chain couples TRBV15 to TRBJ2-3; 7 bases align to TRBD1. CDR3 protein: CATSRRTGRGSDTQYF. DNA of the CDR3: TGTGCCACCAGCAGACGGACAGGCAGGGGATCAGATACGCAGTATTTT.